Listed below are T cell receptor beta chains from one sample, sequenced in a study of early T cells in non-severe SARS-CoV-2 infection. TCRdb re-called the 5' RACE reads with MiXCR, one entry per CDR3 protein. Among 50,000 to 60,000 distinct CDR3 sequences, 6.2% were seen once, and the ten largest hold just under 4%. Sequencing input: whole blood. These receptor sequences come from an adult who was a healthcare worker with PCR-confirmed SARS-CoV-2 infection or an uninfected control (not recorded which). The CDR3 runs from the conserved cysteine through the conserved F or W. D genes are given only for firm matches. Clone size, where shown, is once, few, many, or a class for clones that have expanded.

j_gene,abundance,d_gene,v_gene,CDR3aa,CDR3nt
TRBJ2-7,many,TRBD1,TRBV9,CASSVAPGQGYEQYF,TGTGCCAGCAGCGTAGCCCCGGGACAGGGCTACGAGCAGTACTTC
TRBJ2-7,few,TRBD1,TRBV27,CASSLRGQGRYEQYF,TGTGCCAGCAGTTTAAGAGGACAGGGTAGATACGAGCAGTACTTC
TRBJ2-1,many,TRBD1,TRBV6-5,CASSQDRGRSNEQFF,TGTGCCAGCAGTCAAGACAGGGGGCGATCGAATGAGCAGTTCTTC
TRBJ2-1,many,-,TRBV28,CASSPLSLGLADYNEQFF,TGTGCCAGCAGCCCTCTTTCTCTCGGGCTCGCGGACTACAATGAGCAGTTCTTC
TRBJ2-1,many,-,TRBV6-1,CASSEEGGNNEQFF,TGTGCCAGCAGTGAAGAGGGGGGCAACAATGAGCAGTTCTTC
TRBJ2-3,many,-,TRBV7-6,CASSSTGDTDTQYF,TGTGCCAGCAGCTCCACCGGGGACACAGATACGCAGTATTTT
TRBJ2-1,-,TRBD1,TRBV5-1,CASSGGQGASNEQFF,TGCGCCAGCTCCGGGGGACAGGGGGCTTCTAATGAGCAGTTCTTC
TRBJ2-3,many,-,TRBV30,CAWRGTDTQYF,TGTGCCTGGAGGGGCACAGATACGCAGTATTTT
TRBJ2-3,few,-,TRBV6-4,CASAGQGGTDTQYF,TGTGCCAGCGCCGGACAGGGAGGGACAGATACGCAGTATTTT
TRBJ2-3,few,-,TRBV6-2/TRBV6-3,CASSYGMRELDTQYF,TGTGCCAGCAGTTATGGGATGCGGGAATTGGATACGCAGTATTTT
TRBJ1-1,many,-,TRBV20-1,CSARDLRTMNTEAFF,TGCAGTGCTAGAGATCTTCGGACTATGAACACTGAAGCTTTCTTT
TRBJ2-7,many,-,TRBV5-1,CASSLTTAGAYEQYF,TGCGCCAGCAGCTTGACAACCGCCGGGGCCTACGAGCAGTACTTC
TRBJ1-4,few,-,TRBV30,CAWSPGQRATNEKLFF,TGTGCCTGGAGTCCGGGACAAAGAGCAACTAATGAAAAACTGTTTTTT
TRBJ2-7,many,-,TRBV18,CASSPYVTAQYEQYF,TGTGCCAGCTCCCCTTATGTGACAGCCCAATACGAGCAGTACTTC
TRBJ1-2,many,-,TRBV7-9,CASSLPYDTWGYTF,TGTGCCAGCAGCTTACCCTACGATACTTGGGGCTACACCTTC
TRBJ2-7,-,-,TRBV20-1,CSASTSGRGGPSYEQYF,TGCAGTGCTAGTACCTCCGGCAGGGGGGGGCCTTCCTACGAGCAGTACTTC
TRBJ2-7,many,TRBD1,TRBV6-6,CASRMGQGRNEQYF,TGTGCCAGCAGAATGGGACAGGGTAGGAACGAGCAGTACTTC
TRBJ2-5,many,-,TRBV29-1,CSVDGAGVETQYF,TGCAGCGTTGACGGCGCAGGGGTAGAGACCCAGTACTTC
TRBJ1-1,many,-,TRBV7-2,CASSSSLNTEAFF,TGTGCCAGCAGCTCCAGTTTGAACACTGAAGCTTTCTTT
TRBJ2-7,many,-,TRBV5-1,CASSSEATSYEQYF,TGCGCCAGCAGCTCGGAGGCGACCTCCTACGAGCAGTACTTC
TRBJ2-3,few,-,TRBV7-3,CASSSRPAGTDTQYF,TGTGCCAGCAGCTCTCGACCAGCGGGCACAGATACGCAGTATTTT
TRBJ1-4,-,TRBD1,TRBV11-2,CASSGQGGEKLFF,TGTGCCAGCAGCGGACAGGGAGGAGAAAAACTGTTTTTT
TRBJ2-3,-,-,TRBV19,CASSRVEPDTQYF,TGTGCCAGTAGTAGGGTAGAGCCAGATACGCAGTATTTT
TRBJ2-5,many,TRBD1,TRBV27,CASSYRGRTRTETQYF,TGTGCCAGCAGTTACAGGGGGCGGACCCGCACAGAGACCCAGTACTTC
TRBJ1-5,few,TRBD1,TRBV5-6,CASSQDRPNLPQHF,TGTGCCAGCAGCCAGGACAGGCCTAATTTGCCCCAGCATTTT
TRBJ1-2,-,-,TRBV5-1,CASREDAGVSGYTF,TGCGCCAGCCGGGAAGATGCTGGGGTCTCTGGCTACACCTTC
TRBJ2-3,-,TRBD1,TRBV18,CASSPFSVTGGQIRTDTQYF,TGTGCCAGCTCACCCTTCAGTGTGACAGGGGGTCAGATCCGCACAGATACGCAGTATTTT
TRBJ2-7,many,-,TRBV12-3/TRBV12-4,CASSLAPGHRSYEQYF,TGTGCCAGCAGTTTAGCCCCGGGACATCGCTCCTACGAGCAGTACTTC
TRBJ2-1,-,-,TRBV6-2/TRBV6-3,CASTRSVISDNEQFF,TGTGCCAGCACACGATCGGTAATATCTGACAATGAGCAGTTCTTC
TRBJ2-1,-,TRBD2,TRBV14,CASSRRTSGVSGDNEQFF,TGTGCCAGCAGCCGGAGGACTAGCGGGGTTTCCGGCGACAATGAGCAGTTCTTC
TRBJ2-3,few,-,TRBV12-3/TRBV12-4,CASSLAQATDTQYF,TGTGCCAGCAGTCTAGCGCAAGCTACAGATACGCAGTATTTT
TRBJ1-1,many,-,TRBV20-1,CSASGSRDTEAFF,TGCAGTGCTAGCGGCAGCCGGGACACTGAAGCTTTCTTT
TRBJ1-2,many,-,TRBV7-9,CASSLGEDYGYTF,TGTGCCAGCAGCTTAGGGGAGGACTATGGCTACACCTTC
TRBJ2-5,many,TRBD2,TRBV25-1,CASSAPGLAQETQYF,TGTGCCAGCAGCGCACCGGGACTAGCGCAAGAGACCCAGTACTTC
TRBJ1-5,many,-,TRBV2,CASSVSRDSLGNQPQHF,TGTGCCAGCAGCGTCTCCAGGGATAGCCTGGGCAATCAGCCCCAGCATTTT
TRBJ2-5,few,TRBD1,TRBV14,CASSYGTGVGETQYF,TGTGCCAGCAGCTACGGGACAGGGGTAGGAGAGACCCAGTACTTC
TRBJ2-6,-,TRBD1,TRBV5-4,CASSADRGTGANVLTF,TGTGCCAGCAGCGCGGACAGGGGAACTGGGGCCAACGTCCTGACTTTC
TRBJ1-1,many,-,TRBV6-5,CASRRLNTEAFF,TGTGCCAGCAGACGGTTGAACACTGAAGCTTTCTTT